This T cell receptor (beta chain) originates from a study of T cell changes during pregnancy in multiple sclerosis (dated by TCRdb to the late 2010s). Broadly, across the study: In women with multiple sclerosis, the researchers looked at how the T cell repertoire shifted as pregnancy progressed.

Libraries were constructed by the immunoSEQ multiplex PCR assay. Drawn from immuneACCESS, this table holds only the in-frame rearrangements with V and J called that TCRdb kept. Clones are partly lost; checked studies trace under half to an unresolved V gene and leave the rest unexplained. For this sample the table gives about 38,000 clones, of which 92% were detected only once. The ten largest clones capture approximately 0.36% of the sample. Regarding this clone: What antigen it recognizes has not been identified. No quality values exist for individual bases; no much larger clone is one base distant.

The CDR3 covers 14 residues, taking in both the cysteine and the phenylalanine. This entry keeps only the CDR3 DNA: 42 bases, framed from base 1. V is trimmed back by 3 bases and J by 4 bases, and the junction contains 4 bases that no gene match accounts for. From the germline V gene (reference sequence), CDR1 is LNHNV and CDR2 is YYDKDF. This TCR derives from a female donor in good health, enrolled as a control in a pregnancy study. The input for sequencing was CD4+ T cells from peripheral blood mononuclear cells, taken after pregnancy. This sequence uses TRBV15 and TRBJ1-1; the junction holds 8 bases that match TRBD1. In nucleotides, the sequence is TGTGCCACCAGCAGTCCTACAGGGGGCACTGAAGCTTTCTTT. It translates as CATSSPTGGTEAFF.